This entry lists 17 T cell receptor beta chains sequenced from one sample in a study of blood T cell repertoires in COVID-19. Clones were read by immunoSEQ multiplex PCR, and TCRdb kept only the in-frame ones, dropping some. The top ten hold 3% of the sample, which has 250,000 or so clones, roughly 88% seen once. Sequences were obtained from peripheral blood. The receptor source for this set is a woman younger than 45 with active or convalescent COVID-19.

The chain is built from TRBV6-6 and TRBJ1-3; D is uncertain. Germline CDR1 MNHNY, CDR2 SVGAGI (reference sequence). Trimming left V 2 bases short and J 8 bases short, with 7 bases between. CDR3 length: 12 residues. This CDR3 is CASSYDADTIYF. CDR3 DNA: TGTGCCAGCAGTTACGATGCAGACACCATATATTTT.

The rearrangement joins TRBV29-1 to TRBJ1-2; 11 bases are shared with TRBD1. The germline CDR1 and CDR2 sequences are SQVTM and ANQGSEA. The CDR3 loop spans 14 amino acids. The V and J ends lost 1 base and 4 bases, in that order; junction bases with no gene match: 2. The CDR3 is CSVEGGQGGYGYTF. The CDR3 DNA follows: TGCAGCGTTGAAGGGGGACAGGGGGGCTATGGCTACACCTTC.

Here the CDR3 reads CASSYEGDYGYTF. The CDR3 region has the DNA TGTGCCAGCAGTTACGAAGGGGATTATGGCTACACCTTC. This chain uses TRBV6-2 or TRBV6-3 with TRBJ1-2, with a possible D match to TRBD1 (5 bases). Trimming removed 2 bases at V and 5 bases at J, with 9 bases between. This CDR3 region has 13 residues. Germline V gives CDR1 MNHEY, CDR2 SVGEGT.

This rearrangement joins TRBV28 to TRBJ1-2; TRBD1 aligns across 7 bases. Germline V gene sequence: CDR1 MDHEN, CDR2 SYDVKM. There are 13 residues in the CDR3. V lost 1 base and J lost 6; bases outside the gene matches: 2. The CDR3 nucleotides read TGTGCCAGCAGTTTATCCCAGGGGGATGGCTACACCTTC. Translated: CASSLSQGDGYTF.

This chain uses TRBV19 with TRBJ1-2, with D possibly matching TRBD1 (6 bases). With 1 base removed from V and 7 bases from J, the gap between germline ends came to 10 bases. The germline gives CDR1 LNHDA, CDR2 SQIVND (reference sequence). This CDR3 has 13 amino acids. This chain's CDR3 is CASSIGGHLGYTF. The CDR3 DNA reads TGTGCCAGTAGTATAGGGGGACACCTTGGCTACACCTTC.

CDR3 in DNA: TGCAGTGCTAGAGATAGTGAGCAGTTCTTC. Translation gives CSARDSEQFF. The chain has TRBV20-1 and TRBJ2-1; the D is unclear. Trimming left V 0 bases short and J 9 bases short, with 3 bases between. Germline CDR1 reads DFQATT; CDR2 reads SNEGSKA (reference sequence). There are 10 residues in the CDR3.

The V and J genes are TRBV4-3 and TRBJ2-5, with 8 bases aligning to TRBD2. The V gene end was trimmed by 1 base and the J gene end by 7 bases; junction bases not matched to a gene: 2. From germline, CDR1 is LGHNA and CDR2 YSLEER. This CDR3 spans 13 amino acids. The CDR3 nucleotides are TGCGCCAGCAGCCAAGCCGGGGGGGGGACCCAGTACTTC. Translating gives CASSQAGGGTQYF.

The V and J genes are TRBV5-8 and TRBJ2-2; D not resolved. CDR1 and CDR2 (germline): SGHTS, YDEGEE. The ends were cut back, 7 bases at V and 5 bases at J, with 12 bases in the middle. The CDR3 sequence is 13 residues long. CDR3 protein: CASERRRTGELFF. CDR3 nucleotides: TGTGCCAGCGAGCGTAGGCGGACCGGGGAGCTGTTTTTT.

A note on this clone: The sample carries other DNA sequences with the same CDR3. The rearrangement joins TRBV27 to TRBJ1-2; a weak D match, TRBD1 (6 bases). V was cut by 3 bases and J by 6 bases, with 8 bases left in between. The CDR3 length is 12 residues. Per germline, CDR1 MNHEY and CDR2 SMNVEV (reference sequence). This chain's CDR3 is CASSFAGDGYTF. The CDR3 DNA reads as TGTGCCAGCAGTTTCGCAGGGGATGGCTACACCTTC.

The rearrangement uses TRBV6-5 and TRBJ1-3, with a weak D call TRBD1 (5 bases). CDR1 and CDR2 from the germline V gene are MNHEY and SVGAGI. Trimming stripped 1 base from V and 8 bases from J, with 12 bases between. CDR3 length: 14 residues. The CDR3 spells CASSYLGRVDTIYF. The CDR3 DNA reads as TGTGCCAGCAGTTACTTAGGCAGGGTAGACACCATATATTTT.

The gene calls are TRBV19 and TRBJ2-7; 9 bases are shared with TRBD2. The CDR3 extends over 14 amino acids. Losses at the gene ends were 5 bases for V and 4 bases for J; bases not matched to a gene: 6. Germline V gene lookup returns CDR1 LNHDA and CDR2 SQIVND (reference sequence). CDR3 protein: CASSPGLAGYEQYF. CDR3 sequence (DNA): TGTGCCAGTAGTCCGGGACTAGCAGGTTACGAGCAGTACTTC. The full variable domain, rest sourced from reference TRBV19 and TRBJ2-7, is DGGITQSPKYLFRKEGQNVTLSCEQNLNHDAMYWYRQDPGQGLRLIYYSQIVNDFQKGDIAEGYSVSREKKESFPLTVTSAQKNPTAFYLCASSPGLAGYEQYFGPGTRLTVT.

This chain uses TRBV6-5 with TRBJ2-7, with TRBD1 identical over 7 bases. The CDR3 length is 15 residues. CDR1 is MNHEY, CDR2 SVGAGI, per germline. V shed 6 bases and J 1 base; nucleotides not matched to a gene: 9. The DNA for the CDR3 is TGTGCCAGCAGCCGACAGGGTATAAGGTCCTACGAGCAGTACTTC. Its translation is CASSRQGIRSYEQYF.

V usage is TRBV30 and J usage is TRBJ2-4; D is perhaps TRBD1 (6 bases). The V end was cut by 1 base, the J end by 8 bases, with 15 bases between. The CDR3 contains 14 residues. The V gene's germline CDR1 is GTSNPN and CDR2 SVGIG (reference sequence). This CDR3 reads CAWSEGQPGDIQYF. For the CDR3, the DNA is TGTGCCTGGAGTGAAGGTCAGCCAGGGGACATTCAGTACTTC.

This chain joins TRBV19 and TRBJ1-5; possibly TRBD1 for D (5 bases). The CDR3 has 13 residues. The germline CDR1 and CDR2 sequences are LNHDA and SQIVND (reference sequence). The V and J ends lost 6 bases and 6 bases respectively, with 12 bases between them. In DNA, the CDR3 is TGTGCCAGTAGGGGGGAGGGACCTCAGCCCCAGCATTTT. It encodes CASRGEGPQPQHF.

The chain uses TRBV5-6 and TRBJ2-5; 10 bases line up with TRBD2. V shed 3 bases and J 3 bases; nucleotides not matched to a gene: 5. This CDR3 is built from 15 residues. Germline V lookup: CDR1 SGHDT, CDR2 YYEEEE. CDR3 amino acids: CASSSLAGVKETQYF. CDR3 sequence (DNA): TGTGCCAGCAGCTCTCTAGCGGGGGTAAAAGAGACCCAGTACTTC.

The V call is TRBV28, the J call TRBJ1-1, with TRBD1 identical over 10 bases. Trimming took 4 bases from V and 5 from J; bases not matched to a gene: 4. Germline assignment: CDR1 MDHEN and CDR2 SYDVKM. This CDR3 spans 14 amino acids. CDR3 region: CASSSGQGGTEAFF. CDR3 in DNA: TGTGCCAGCAGTTCCGGACAGGGGGGGACTGAAGCTTTCTTT.

The V and J genes are TRBV15 and TRBJ1-2, with 10 bases lining up with TRBD1. The CDR3 covers 20 residues. From germline, CDR1 is LNHNV and CDR2 YYDKDF (reference sequence). V shed 0 bases and J 1 base; nucleotides not matched to a gene: 14. This CDR3 reads CATSRDKFFGTGEDNYGYTF. As DNA, the CDR3 is TGTGCCACCAGCAGAGATAAATTTTTCGGGACAGGGGAGGATAACTATGGCTACACCTTC.